Each of the 29 T cell receptor beta chains below was sequenced from the same sample in a study of Ad26.COV2.S vaccination and SARS-CoV-2 variants. Sequenced by immunoSEQ multiplex PCR; TCRdb stores in-frame clones only, minus some. The sample contains 380,000 or so clones, about four fifths of which appear only once. As to treatment: about 20 received Ad26.COV2.S at low or high dose, single or two shots; roughly five received placebo; per-sample allocation not given. Sampling was performed 63 days after the first vaccine or placebo injection. The source material was peripheral blood, sampled in a trial of Ad26.COV2.S vaccine versus placebo. All receptors derive from a person between 18 and 65 years old who received the Ad26.COV2.S COVID-19 vaccine or a placebo.

This chain joins TRBV7-6 and TRBJ2-2; D call uncertain. Trimming shortened V by 1 base and J by 4 bases, and 7 bases separated the two germline ends. From germline, CDR1 is SGHVS and CDR2 FNYEAQ. The CDR3 is made up of 14 amino acids. The CDR3 spells CASSLGSGTGELFF. Written as DNA, the CDR3 is TGTGCCAGCAGCTTAGGCAGTGGCACCGGGGAGCTGTTTTTT.

This clone was counted between two and nine times. DNA of the CDR3: TGTGCCAGTAGATATAGGGGACAGCCCTATGGCTACACCTTC. It specifies CASRYRGQPYGYTF. V is TRBV19 and J is TRBJ1-2, with 7 nucleotides matching TRBD1. Per the germline V gene, CDR1 is LNHDA and CDR2 is SQIVND (reference sequence). CDR3 length: 14 amino acids. V lost 6 bases to trimming and J lost 4 bases; unmatched junction nucleotides: 8. Full variable domain (outside the CDR3, taken from reference TRBV19 and TRBJ1-2): DGGITQSPKYLFRKEGQNVTLSCEQNLNHDAMYWYRQDPGQGLRLIYYSQIVNDFQKGDIAEGYSVSREKKESFPLTVTSAQKNPTAFYLCASRYRGQPYGYTFGSGTRLTVV.

The rearrangement uses TRBV29-1 and TRBJ2-7; 8 bases are shared with TRBD2. The V gene end was trimmed by 6 bases and the J gene end by 1 base; junction bases not matched to a gene: 11. The V gene's germline CDR1 is SQVTM and CDR2 ANQGSEA. The CDR3 spans 15 residues. CDR3 protein: CSVLPERGQSYEQYF. The CDR3 DNA is TGCAGCGTCCTCCCGGAGCGGGGGCAGTCCTACGAGCAGTACTTC.

The J gene is TRBJ1-2, the V gene TRBV6-5, with D unresolved. Germline V gene lookup returns CDR1 MNHEY and CDR2 SVGAGI. V lost 4 bases, J lost 5 bases, and 11 bases lay in between. The CDR3 is 13 amino acids. CDR3 coding DNA: TGTGCCAGCAGTTCCAACGGATTTTATGGCTACACCTTC. This encodes CASSSNGFYGYTF.

The CDR3 sequence: CASSQDRGGGLTQYF. The CDR3 DNA is TGTGCCAGCAGCCAAGATCGGGGCGGGGGTTTAACGCAGTATTTT. V usage is TRBV3-1 (or the pseudogene TRBV3-2) and J usage is TRBJ2-3, with 7 bases fitting TRBD2. The CDR3 totals 15 residues. Germline assignment: CDR1 LGHDT and CDR2 YNNKEL (reference sequence). V dropped 0 bases and J dropped 9; count of bases not matched to a gene: 9.

V gene TRBV29-1 combines with J gene TRBJ1-1; D gene unclear. Trimming shortened V by 1 base and J by 3 bases, and 15 bases separated the two germline ends. The CDR3 length is 15 residues. Germline V gene lookup returns CDR1 SQVTM and CDR2 ANQGSEA. The CDR3, as DNA: TGCAGCGTTGAAGTGAGGTCCAGTATGTACACTGAAGCTTTCTTT. It is translated as CSVEVRSSMYTEAFF. The full variable domain, in which reference TRBV29-1 and TRBJ1-1 provide the parts outside the CDR3, is SAVISQKPSRDICQRGTSLTIQCQVDSQVTMMFWYRQQPGQSLTLIATANQGSEATYESGFVIDKFPISRPNLTFSTLTVSNMSPEDSSIYLCSVEVRSSMYTEAFFGQGTRLTVV.

The chain links TRBV5-6 to TRBJ1-6, with a weak D call TRBD1 (6 bases). The CDR3 covers 14 residues. Germline CDR1 is SGHDT and CDR2 is YYEEEE. V was pared by 0 bases and J by 8 bases, with 9 bases between. In DNA form, the CDR3 reads TGTGCCAGCAGCTTGGCGGGGGGCTATTCACCCCTCCACTTT. Its protein product is CASSLAGGYSPLHF. Full variable domain (outside the CDR3, taken from reference TRBV5-6 and TRBJ1-6): DAGVTQSPTHLIKTRGQQVTLRCSPKSGHDTVSWYQQALGQGPQFIFQYYEEEERQRGNFPDRFSGHQFPNYSSELNVNALLLGDSALYLCASSLAGGYSPLHFGNGTRLTVT.

V is TRBV10-1 and J is TRBJ1-2; tentative D call: TRBD1 (5 bases). This CDR3 contains 13 residues. The V gene's germline CDR1 is WNHNN and CDR2 SYGVQD (reference sequence). Trimming took off 6 bases at V and 8 bases at J, with 16 bases between the two ends. Here the CDR3 reads CASSRELRDGYTF. DNA of the CDR3: TGCGCCAGCAGCAGGGAGCTGCGAGACGGCTACACCTTC.

The V call is TRBV11-2, the J call TRBJ2-7; 8 bases are a match to TRBD1. Germline V gene sequence: CDR1 SGHAT, CDR2 FQNNGV. J lost 4 bases, V lost 3 bases, and 2 bases had no gene match. The CDR3 contains 13 residues. CDR3 sequence: CASSFGQGYEQYF. The CDR3 bases are TGTGCCAGCAGCTTCGGACAGGGTTACGAGCAGTACTTC.

The chain is built from TRBV10-3 and TRBJ2-1; 14 bases match TRBD2. Trimming cost V 0 bases and J 5 bases; bases outside gene matches: 3. Germline assignment: CDR1 ENHRY and CDR2 SYGVKD. CDR3 length equals 17 residues. The CDR3 spells CAISESTSGRGHNEQFF. The CDR3 DNA reads TGTGCCATCAGTGAGTCGACTAGCGGGAGGGGCCACAATGAGCAGTTCTTC.

This rearrangement joins TRBV18 to TRBJ2-7, with D uncertain. The CDR3 loop spans 15 amino acids. Germline lookup yields CDR1 KGHSH and CDR2 LQKENI. V was cut by 6 bases and J by 2 bases, with 17 bases left in between. CDR3 amino acids: CASSYGPFPTYEQYF. The CDR3 DNA reads as TGTGCCAGCTCCTATGGGCCTTTTCCGACCTACGAGCAGTACTTC.

This clone appeared a single time. The V gene is TRBV7-2, the J gene TRBJ2-1; D could derive from TRBD1 or TRBD2 (5 bases each). V lost 4 bases and J lost 10, with 14 bases in between. The length of the CDR3 is 13 residues. Germline CDR1 SGHTA, CDR2 FQGNSA. The CDR3 region is CASSSDNWGEQFF. The CDR3 DNA follows: TGTGCCAGCAGCTCAGATAACTGGGGGGAGCAGTTCTTC.

The chain employs TRBV5-1 and TRBJ1-6; 7 nucleotides match TRBD1. V dropped 0 bases and J dropped 14; count of bases not matched to a gene: 14. Germline V gene lookup returns CDR1 SGHRS and CDR2 YFSETQ. The CDR3 has 16 residues. The CDR3 region has the DNA TGCGCCAGCAGCTTGGCAGGACAGGCCGGGATAGCGGCCCTCCACTTT. It translates to CASSLAGQAGIAALHF.

CDR3 amino acids: CASSPSLAVGPDTQYF. CDR3 bases: TGCGCCAGCAGCCCCTCACTAGCGGTGGGGCCAGATACGCAGTATTTT. The V call is TRBV4-1, the J call TRBJ2-3; 8 bases align to TRBD2. The CDR3 has 16 residues. V lost 4 bases, J lost 4 bases, and 10 bases stayed unmatched. Germline V gene lookup returns CDR1 MGHRA and CDR2 YSYEKL.

The J gene is TRBJ2-4, the V gene TRBV10-2; TRBD2 aligns across 7 bases. V was clipped by 2 bases and J by 9 bases; unmatched bases: 7. Germline assignment: CDR1 WSHSY and CDR2 SAAADI. The CDR3 has 14 amino acids. The chain's CDR3 is CASSEGLEARIQYF. DNA of the CDR3: TGCGCCAGCAGTGAGGGACTAGAAGCTCGCATTCAGTACTTC.

CDR3 region: CASSKETPGIRNQPQHF. The CDR3, as DNA: TGTGCCAGCAGTAAGGAAACCCCCGGAATACGCAATCAGCCCCAGCATTTT. The V gene is TRBV6-4, the J gene TRBJ1-5, with D unclear. V was cut by 5 bases and J by 2 bases, with 19 bases left in between. The CDR3 has 17 amino acids. Germline V gene sequence: CDR1 MRHNA, CDR2 SNTAGT.

The chain has TRBV2 and TRBJ1-6, with TRBD1 matching over 10 bases. J lost 7 bases, V lost 7 bases, and 4 bases had no gene match. Germline CDR1 and CDR2: SNHLY and FYNNEI. This CDR3 region has 14 residues. Here the CDR3 reads CASTRDRGNSPLHF. The DNA of the CDR3 is TGTGCCAGCACTCGGGACAGGGGAAATTCACCCCTCCACTTT.

The rearrangement links TRBV9 to TRBJ1-2, with TRBD1 matching 9 bases. Trimming at V came to 1 base and at J to 7 bases, leaving 5 bases not matched to a gene. The V gene's germline CDR1 is SGDLS and CDR2 YYNGEE. CDR3 size: 14 residues. The CDR3 DNA sequence: TGTGCCAGCAGCGTACACTCGGACAGGGGTGGCTACACCTTC. This translates into CASSVHSDRGGYTF.

This clone was observed a handful of times. CDR3 DNA sequence: TGCGCCAGCAGCTTGTTCGGGCCCGGGAGTACCACAGATACGCAGTATTTT. It translates to CASSLFGPGSTTDTQYF. The V and J genes are TRBV5-1 and TRBJ2-3; the D gene is possibly TRBD2 (6 bases). Germline values: CDR1 SGHRS, CDR2 YFSETQ. Trimming pared 1 base from V and 2 bases from J, leaving 17 bases between. This CDR3 spans 17 amino acids. Variable domain in full (rest from reference TRBV5-1 and TRBJ2-3): KAGVTQTPRYLIKTRGQQVTLSCSPISGHRSVSWYQQTPGQGLQFLFEYFSETQRNKGNFPGRFSGRQFSNSRSEMNVSTLELGDSALYLCASSLFGPGSTTDTQYFGPGTRLTVL.

CDR3 sequence (DNA): TGTGCCAGCAGCCTAAGCCCATCCCCCGCTAACTATGGCTACACCTTC. Translation gives CASSLSPSPANYGYTF. The chain uses TRBV7-2 and TRBJ1-2; no firm D call. CDR1 is SGHTA, CDR2 FQGNSA, per germline. The CDR3 runs 16 residues. Trimming pared 5 bases from V and 0 bases from J, leaving 16 bases between.

The CDR3 coding sequence is TGTGCCAGCAGCAACGGGATTTCACTTTCTACAGATACGCAGTATTTT. Translated, it gives CASSNGISLSTDTQYF. The J gene is TRBJ2-3, the V gene TRBV9, with D possibly matching TRBD2 (5 bases). Germline assignment: CDR1 SGDLS and CDR2 YYNGEE. The CDR3 length is 16 residues. V lost 4 bases and J 3 bases, leaving 18 bases between the germline ends.

The chain joins TRBV6-5 to TRBJ1-1; 9 bases match TRBD1. With V trimmed by 5 bases and J by 4 bases, 5 bases remained unmatched. This CDR3 has 14 residues. CDR1 and CDR2 (germline): MNHEY, SVGAGI. The CDR3 loop is CASSRDRASTEAFF. CDR3 coding DNA: TGTGCCAGCAGTCGGGACAGGGCCAGCACTGAAGCTTTCTTT.

This clone was picked up a small number of times. The CDR3 DNA follows: TGCGCCAGCAGCCAAGATGTCGGGGCTGCGGGGAATTCACCCCTCCACTTT. Translated, it gives CASSQDVGAAGNSPLHF. The rearrangement uses TRBV4-1 and TRBJ1-6; D perhaps matches TRBD1 (5 bases). V lost 0 bases, J lost 7 bases, and 16 bases lay in between. This CDR3 spans 17 amino acids. From germline, CDR1 is MGHRA and CDR2 YSYEKL.

The V and J genes are TRBV2 and TRBJ1-2, with TRBD1 matching 12 bases. Germline CDR1 and CDR2: SNHLY and FYNNEI. The V and J ends lost 6 bases and 8 bases, in that order; junction bases with no gene match: 16. This CDR3 region has 17 residues. This CDR3 is CASSGGFGTGGARGYTF. The CDR3 nucleotides read TGTGCCAGCAGCGGAGGGTTCGGGACAGGGGGCGCTCGAGGCTACACCTTC. The variable domain in full, completed from reference TRBV2 and TRBJ1-2, reads EPEVTQTPSHQVTQMGQEVILRCVPISNHLYFYWYRQILGQKVEFLVSFYNNEISEKSEIFDDQFSVERPDGSNFTLKIRSTKLEDSAMYFCASSGGFGTGGARGYTFGSGTRLTVV.

The rearrangement joins TRBV27 to TRBJ1-5; no clear D gene. Trimming took 5 bases from V and 9 from J, leaving 11 bases between them. Germline loops: CDR1 MNHEY, CDR2 SMNVEV (reference sequence). The CDR3 has 12 residues. The CDR3 nucleotides are TGTGCCAGCAGTCCAAACGCTGGGCCCCAGCATTTT. Translating it yields CASSPNAGPQHF.

This sequence joins TRBV6-2 or TRBV6-3 and TRBJ2-5; no firm D call. Germline loops: CDR1 MNHEY, CDR2 SVGEGT. Trimming removed 5 bases from V and 6 bases from J, with 13 bases in between. The CDR3 has 13 residues. Written as DNA, the CDR3 is TGTGCCAGCAGTATGCTCCCTGAGCAGACCCAGTACTTC. Amino acids: CASSMLPEQTQYF.

The chain is built from TRBV4-1 and TRBJ2-3; D uncertain. CDR1 and CDR2 from the germline V gene are MGHRA and YSYEKL. Trimming removed 0 bases at V and 4 bases at J, with 5 bases between. CDR3 length: 13 residues. The CDR3 DNA is TGCGCCAGCAGCCAAGAGGAAGCAGATACGCAGTATTTT. Translated: CASSQEEADTQYF.

DNA for the CDR3: TGTGCCAGCAGTGAAGCGCAGGGTTTTTACGAGCAGTACTTC. It yields the protein CASSEAQGFYEQYF. The chain carries TRBV6-1 and TRBJ2-7, with D possibly TRBD1 on 5 matching bases. The V gene's germline CDR1 is MNHNS and CDR2 SASEGT. The CDR3 contains 14 residues. Trimming took 0 bases from V and 4 from J, leaving 10 bases between them.

CDR3 DNA: TGTGCCAGTAGTATCCCTCCAGGGGTCGGTGGCTACACCTTC. The encoded protein is CASSIPPGVGGYTF. This chain connects TRBV19 to TRBJ1-2; weak D call: TRBD1 (6 bases). This CDR3 comprises 14 residues. Trimming left V 3 bases short and J 7 bases short, with 15 bases between. Per germline, CDR1 LNHDA and CDR2 SQIVND (reference sequence).